The clone carrying this TCR beta chain was detected a few times. The antigen remains unidentified. The data were taken from a study of T-cell memory formation after mild COVID-19. Study-level information: The study found TCR clusters largely donor specific. General study points: The main location of contracting CD4+ clones was CM and EM, and that of contracting CD8+ clones was EMRA. There was no confirmation that second-wave clones peaking on day 37 were SARS-CoV-2 specific.

Trimming removed 8 bases at V and 4 bases at J, with 12 bases between. Per germline, CDR1 SQVTM and CDR2 ANQGSEA. The CDR3 sequence is 12 residues long. A single record per CDR3 protein comes from TCRdb applying MiXCR to the 5' RACE reads. This table holds around 220,000 distinct CDR3 sequences, 16% found once. The receptor's source is a man younger than 35 who had mild COVID-19 (a few samples of this study predate the infection). Cell type and time point are not known. Sequenced sample: PBMCs or a T cell subset sorted from them (not recorded which). This chain uses TRBV29-1 with TRBJ1-5; D is unclear. CDR3 nucleotides: TGCAGCCCCCCGGGCGATAATCAGCCCCAGCATTTT. It encodes CSPPGDNQPQHF.